This TCR beta chain came from a study of regulatory T cells in long-lasting Graves disease. This clonotype came up many times. The authors built TCR beta libraries using iRepertoire HTBI primers and Arm-PCR of CDR3 regions. One entry per CDR3 protein, called by TCRdb with MiXCR from the multiplex PCR reads. The repertoire consists of fewer than 550,000 distinct CDR3 sequences, with about 16% occurring once and the leading ten covering 20% to 30%. The sample's time point: newly diagnosed GD, antithyroid drugs for less than 3 months. After RNA was extracted from PBMCs, the TCR library was made from it. CDR1 is MDHEN, CDR2 SYDVKM, per germline. The V end lost 1 base, the J end lost 8 bases, and 8 bases lay between the germline ends. This CDR3 spans 12 amino acids. These sequences were also reported in another study, on T cells in Graves' hyperthyroidism and ophthalmopathy.

The V call is TRBV28, the J call TRBJ1-2; D gene ambiguous. This TCR was recovered from a woman aged 35 to 59 with Graves disease. The sample here was peripheral blood mononuclear cells (PBMCs), taken at new diagnosis, from a patient treated with antithyroid drugs. The CDR3 DNA reads TGTGCCAGCAGTTTATATCCTCAAGGCTACACCTTC. Translating it yields CASSLYPQGYTF.